These 7 T cell receptor beta chains were sequenced from one sample in a study of T cell repertoires in cytomegalovirus infection. Using its own MiXCR run on the reads, TCRdb lists one record per CDR3 protein. The sample shows some 900,000 distinct CDR3 sequences, less than 35% of them seen only once. The antigens these receptors bind are not known. The sequencing here drew on cultured CD8+ T cells from PBMCs, taken from culture after CMV antigen stimulation. These TCRs come from a human donor in good health (CMV status not recorded). Some clones in this sample may be carry-over from other donors' samples.

Many counts were recorded for this clonotype. The chain is built from TRBV7-9 and TRBJ1-1; D not certain. Germline CDR1 SEHNR, CDR2 FQNEAQ (reference sequence). The CDR3 is 12 amino acids. The germline V and J ends were trimmed by 3 bases and 5 bases, with 7 bases remaining between them. The CDR3 spells CASSFGPTEAFF. Written as DNA, the CDR3 is TGTGCCAGCAGCTTTGGTCCTACTGAAGCTTTCTTT.

The gene calls are TRBV11-3 and TRBJ2-5; TRBD2 matches 13 bases. CDR3 length equals 15 residues. J lost 5 bases, V lost 4 bases, and 4 bases had no gene match. Germline loops: CDR1 SGHNT, CDR2 YENEEA. CDR3 sequence reads: CASSSGTSGAETQYF. Here the CDR3 DNA reads TGTGCCAGCAGCTCCGGGACTAGCGGGGCTGAGACCCAGTACTTC.

This clonotype has a handful of counts. The gene calls are TRBV6-6 and TRBJ1-2; a weak D match, TRBD1 (5 bases). Trimming removed 0 bases from V and 6 bases from J, with 8 bases in between. CDR3 length: 13 residues. Germline values: CDR1 MNHNY, CDR2 SVGAGI (reference sequence). The CDR3 DNA is TGTGCCAGCAGTTACTCCAGGGAGGATGGCTACACCTTC. Translated: CASSYSREDGYTF.

In this sample, this clonotype turned up a few times. This chain links TRBV2 with TRBJ2-1; TRBD1 matches 7 bases. The CDR3 totals 14 residues. Trimming cost V 7 bases and J 4 bases; bases outside gene matches: 7. CDR1 is SNHLY and CDR2 is FYNNEI in the germline V gene. Here the CDR3 DNA reads TGTGCCAGCAAGGGCCAGGGGGTGTACAATGAGCAGTTCTTC. Translating gives CASKGQGVYNEQFF.

In this sample, this clonotype turned up a few times. This chain joins TRBV2 and TRBJ1-1; TRBD1 is a possible D gene (5 bases). From germline, CDR1 is SNHLY and CDR2 FYNNEI. The V and J ends lost 6 bases and 0 bases respectively, with 11 bases between them. This CDR3 comprises 14 residues. Written as DNA, the CDR3 is TGTGCCAGCAGCTGGAGGGACTTGAACACTGAAGCTTTCTTT. Its protein is CASSWRDLNTEAFF. Based on the CDR3 plus reference TRBV2 and TRBJ1-1, the full variable domain is EPEVTQTPSHQVTQMGQEVILRCVPISNHLYFYWYRQILGQKVEFLVSFYNNEISEKSEIFDDQFSVERPDGSNFTLKIRSTKLEDSAMYFCASSWRDLNTEAFFGQGTRLTVV.

There are many counts of this clonotype. This chain joins TRBV7-9 and TRBJ2-2; 8 nucleotides align to TRBD1. Trimming at V came to 5 bases and at J to 3 bases, leaving 2 bases not matched to a gene. The CDR3 has 14 amino acids. Germline CDR1 reads SEHNR; CDR2 reads FQNEAQ (reference sequence). DNA of the CDR3: TGTGCCAGCAGCGACAGGGGTTACACCGGGGAGCTGTTTTTT. This gives the protein CASSDRGYTGELFF.

This clonotype was detected only a few times. This chain uses TRBV4-2 with TRBJ2-1, with TRBD2 identical over 10 bases. The V gene end was trimmed by 2 bases and the J gene end by 5 bases; junction bases not matched to a gene: 3. CDR1 is LGHNA and CDR2 is YNFKEQ in the germline V gene. The CDR3 consists of 15 residues. The CDR3 coding sequence is TGTGCCAGCAGCCAAAAGCGGGGGGGCCACAATGAGCAGTTCTTC. This encodes CASSQKRGGHNEQFF.